This TCR beta chain was identified during a study of breast tumors, draining lymph nodes, adjacent tissues. TCRdb recomputed calls from the multiplex PCR reads with MiXCR, one row per CDR3 protein. The repertoire includes about 21,000 distinct CDR3 sequences, 32% of them detected once, and around 10% sits in the top ten. This clonotype occurred a few times. Antigen specificity is unknown. Germline V lookup: CDR1 MDHEN, CDR2 SYDVKM. The CDR3 covers 12 residues. V was trimmed by 5 bases and J by 10 bases, leaving 12 bases between them. Study observations and caveats: Luminal-like breast cancer showed significantly higher tumor–nontumor repertoire similarity than basal-like. Data only fit, rather than demonstrated, lymph node origin of most tumor T cells.

The J gene is TRBJ2-1, the V gene TRBV28; a weak D match, TRBD2 (6 bases). This receptor was obtained from a female donor with breast cancer. Some clones in this sample may be carry-over from other donors' samples. The sample taken for sequencing was breast tumor tissue. DNA for the CDR3: TGTGCCAGCAGTAGTAGCGGAACAGAGCAGTTCTTC. It codes for CASSSSGTEQFF.